This is a list of T cell receptor beta chains from one sample in a study of cytomegalovirus exposure and HLA in healthy donors. Here immunoSEQ multiplex PCR was the method, and the copy in TCRdb shows in-frame clones only, minus some. The sample holds around 38,000 clones; around three fifths are singletons and the top ten take more than 15%. The specimen was PBMCs. These receptors were taken from a man over 45 in good health and CMV-seropositive. Each CDR3 is given with its conserved first and last residue. The D gene is left open where the match is weak. Clone sizes are given selectively: once, few, many, or a class where the clone is expanded.

few	-	TRBV6-1	TRBJ1-5	TGTGCCAGCGCAGGGAGGAACAATCAGCCCCAGCATTTT	CASAGRNNQPQHF
-	-	TRBV29-1	TRBJ1-1	TGCAGCGTTGAAGTAGCCAAGAACACTGAAGCTTTCTTT	CSVEVAKNTEAFF
-	-	TRBV18	TRBJ2-1	TGTGCCAGCTCACCACGGGGCGGCAACAATGAGCAGTTCTTC	CASSPRGGNNEQFF
-	TRBD1	TRBV6-1	TRBJ2-7	TGTGCCAGCAGTGAGGGGACAGGGGGCTACGAGCAGTACTTC	CASSEGTGGYEQYF
-	TRBD1	TRBV28	TRBJ1-3	TGTGCCAGCAGTTTTATTGAGGGGACAGGAGGCACCATATATTTT	CASSFIEGTGGTIYF
-	-	TRBV18	TRBJ1-5	TGTGCCAGCTCTCTCCAGGGTCAGGGCAATCAGCCCCAGCATTTT	CASSLQGQGNQPQHF
-	TRBD1	TRBV10-2	TRBJ1-6	TGCGCCAGCAGCAGACAGGGTGGGAATTCACCCCTCCACTTT	CASSRQGGNSPLHF
-	-	TRBV2	TRBJ2-1	TGTGCCAGCAGTGAGAGGGCCGCCTCGTACAATGAGCAGTTCTTC	CASSERAASYNEQFF
-	TRBD2	TRBV7-2	TRBJ2-5	TGTGCCAGCAGCTACCGACTAGCGGGGGGACAAGAGACCCAGTACTTC	CASSYRLAGGQETQYF
-	TRBD1	TRBV7-3	TRBJ2-7	TGTGCCAGCAGCATAGGACAGGGGTCCTACGAGCAGTACTTC	CASSIGQGSYEQYF
-	-	TRBV11-2	TRBJ2-5	TGTGCCAGCAGCTGGACAGAAAAAGAGACCCAGTACTTC	CASSWTEKETQYF